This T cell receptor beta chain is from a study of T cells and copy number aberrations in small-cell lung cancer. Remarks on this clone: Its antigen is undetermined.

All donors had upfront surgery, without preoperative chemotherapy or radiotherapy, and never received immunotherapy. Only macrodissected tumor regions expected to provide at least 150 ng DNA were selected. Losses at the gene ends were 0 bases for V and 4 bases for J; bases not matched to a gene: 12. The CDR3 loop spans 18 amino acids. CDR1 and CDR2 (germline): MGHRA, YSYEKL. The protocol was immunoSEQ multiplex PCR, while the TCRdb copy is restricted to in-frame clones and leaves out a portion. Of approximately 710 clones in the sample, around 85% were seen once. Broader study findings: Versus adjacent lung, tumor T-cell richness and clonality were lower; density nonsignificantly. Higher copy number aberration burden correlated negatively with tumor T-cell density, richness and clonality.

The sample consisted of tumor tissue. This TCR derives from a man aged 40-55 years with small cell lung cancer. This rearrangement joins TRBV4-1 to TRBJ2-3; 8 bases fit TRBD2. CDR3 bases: TGCGCCAGCAGCCAAGAAAGCTTCGGCAGCGGGAGAGCAGATACGCAGTATTTT. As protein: CASSQESFGSGRADTQYF.